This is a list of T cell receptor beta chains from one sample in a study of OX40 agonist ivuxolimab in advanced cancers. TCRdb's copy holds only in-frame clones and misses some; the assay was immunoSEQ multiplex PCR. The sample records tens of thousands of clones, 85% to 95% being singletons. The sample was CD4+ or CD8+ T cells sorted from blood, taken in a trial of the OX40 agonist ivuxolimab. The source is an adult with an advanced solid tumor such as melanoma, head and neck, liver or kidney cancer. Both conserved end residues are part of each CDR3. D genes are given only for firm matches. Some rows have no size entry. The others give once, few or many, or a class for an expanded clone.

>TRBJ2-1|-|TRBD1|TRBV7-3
CASSRGQGRANEQFF
TGTGCCAGCAGCCGCGGACAGGGGAGGGCAAATGAGCAGTTCTTC
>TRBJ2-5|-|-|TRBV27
CASSLSRTETQYF
TGTGCCAGCAGTTTATCGAGGACCGAGACCCAGTACTTC
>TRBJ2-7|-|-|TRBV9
CASSLEPPDEQYF
TGTGCCAGCAGCCTCGAACCCCCGGACGAGCAGTACTTC
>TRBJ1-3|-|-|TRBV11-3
CASSLGPRGNTIYF
TGTGCCAGCAGCTTGGGACCCAGGGGAAACACCATATATTTT
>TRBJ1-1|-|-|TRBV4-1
CASSQATPTGLTEAFF
TGCGCCAGCAGCCAAGCGACTCCAACAGGGTTGACTGAAGCTTTCTTT
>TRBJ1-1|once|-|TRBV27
CASSLSELGTEAFF
TGTGCCAGCAGTTTATCGGAGCTGGGCACTGAAGCTTTCTTT
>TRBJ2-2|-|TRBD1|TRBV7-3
CASSFGAGGAELFF
TGTGCCAGCAGCTTTGGGGCAGGGGGCGCGGAGCTGTTTTTT
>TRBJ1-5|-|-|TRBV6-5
CASSYTGDSNQPQHF
TGTGCCAGCAGTTACACGGGCGATAGCAATCAGCCCCAGCATTTT
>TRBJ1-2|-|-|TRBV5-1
CASSLMGNYGYTF
TGCGCCAGCAGCTTGATGGGGAACTATGGCTACACCTTC
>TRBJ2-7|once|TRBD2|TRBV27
CAGSLGLAGGAEQYF
TGTGCCGGCAGTTTGGGACTAGCGGGAGGGGCCGAGCAGTACTTC
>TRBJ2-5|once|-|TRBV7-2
CASSLLRALPSETQYF
TGTGCCAGCAGCTTGCTTCGGGCCCTGCCATCAGAGACCCAGTACTTC
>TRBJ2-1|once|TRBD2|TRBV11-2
CASSLSGDYNEQFF
TGTGCCAGCAGCCTTAGCGGGGACTACAATGAGCAGTTCTTC
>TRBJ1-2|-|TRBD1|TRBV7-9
CASGGSGQPDYGYTF
TGTGCCAGCGGAGGATCGGGACAGCCAGACTATGGCTACACCTTC
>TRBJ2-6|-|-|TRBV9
CASSVEDPGLRIAGANVLTF
TGTGCCAGCAGCGTAGAGGACCCCGGATTAAGGATAGCTGGGGCCAACGTCCTGACTTTC
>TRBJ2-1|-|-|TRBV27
CASSIFPWDEQFF
TGTGCCAGCAGTATATTTCCCTGGGATGAGCAGTTCTTC
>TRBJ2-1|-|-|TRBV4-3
CASSQRRALSGEQFF
TGCGCCAGCAGCCAGAGGAGGGCCCTCTCTGGTGAGCAGTTCTTC
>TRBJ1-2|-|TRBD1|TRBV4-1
CASSHDREGPSDGYTF
TGCGCCAGCAGCCACGACAGGGAAGGGCCGAGTGATGGCTACACCTTC
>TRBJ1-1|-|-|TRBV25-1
CASSEFRGDTEAFF
TGTGCCAGCAGTGAATTTAGGGGGGACACTGAAGCTTTCTTT
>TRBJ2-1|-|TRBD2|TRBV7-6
CASSDSVAGGYNEQFF
TGTGCCAGCAGCGACTCCGTAGCGGGAGGCTACAATGAGCAGTTCTTC
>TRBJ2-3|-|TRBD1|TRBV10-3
CAISDGTGITDTQYF
TGTGCCATCAGTGATGGGACAGGAATCACAGATACGCAGTATTTT
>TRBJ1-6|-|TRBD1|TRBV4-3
CASSRNFRDRGSPLHF
TGCGCCAGCAGCCGTAACTTCCGGGACAGGGGTTCACCCCTCCACTTT
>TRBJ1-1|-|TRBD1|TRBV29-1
CSVTTGGGGTEAFF
TGCAGCGTCACAACAGGGGGGGGTGGGACTGAAGCTTTCTTT
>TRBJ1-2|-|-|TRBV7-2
CASSPGLGDNYGYTF
TGTGCCAGCAGCCCCGGGTTGGGGGACAACTATGGCTACACCTTC
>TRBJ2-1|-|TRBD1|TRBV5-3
CARSLAGTVHNEQFF
TGTGCCAGAAGCTTGGCCGGGACAGTTCACAATGAGCAGTTCTTC
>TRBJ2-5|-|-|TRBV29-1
CSVVGSGNRETQYF
TGCAGCGTTGTGGGGTCAGGGAATAGGGAGACCCAGTACTTC
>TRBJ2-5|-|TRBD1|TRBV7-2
CASSFGQGAWETQYF
TGTGCCAGCAGCTTTGGACAGGGGGCGTGGGAGACCCAGTACTTC
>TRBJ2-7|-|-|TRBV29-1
CSVDKGVGSYEQYF
TGCAGCGTTGATAAAGGAGTGGGGTCTTACGAGCAGTACTTC
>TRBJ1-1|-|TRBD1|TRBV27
CASSWEGQLGGVIKTEAFF
TGTGCCAGCAGTTGGGAGGGACAGCTAGGAGGGGTGATTAAGACTGAAGCTTTCTTT
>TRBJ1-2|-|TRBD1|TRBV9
CASSPNQGGSPGYTF
TGTGCCAGCAGCCCGAACCAGGGGGGGAGCCCTGGCTACACCTTC
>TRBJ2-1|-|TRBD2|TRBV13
CASSLGPWVAGGDNEQFF
TGTGCCAGCAGCTTAGGCCCTTGGGTAGCGGGGGGCGACAATGAGCAGTTCTTC
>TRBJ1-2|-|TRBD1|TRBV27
CASSPAGGVNYGYTF
TGTGCCAGCAGTCCCGCAGGGGGCGTTAACTATGGCTACACCTTC
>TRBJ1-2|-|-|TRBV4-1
CASSQEFPGEYGYTF
TGCGCCAGCAGCCAAGAGTTCCCCGGCGAGTATGGCTACACCTTC
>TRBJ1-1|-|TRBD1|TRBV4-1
CASSQDTGEDTEAFF
TGCGCCAGCAGCCAAGATACAGGGGAGGACACTGAAGCTTTCTTT
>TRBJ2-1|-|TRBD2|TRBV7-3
CASSPLLGLGQNEQFF
TGTGCCAGCAGCCCGCTCTTGGGACTAGGTCAGAATGAGCAGTTCTTC
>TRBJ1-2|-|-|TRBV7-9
CASSSLGTKTGVGYTF
TGTGCCAGCAGCTCACTAGGGACGAAAACCGGGGTTGGCTACACCTTC
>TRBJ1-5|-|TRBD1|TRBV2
CASRGGWNRGRQPQHF
TGTGCCAGCAGGGGGGGATGGAACAGGGGGCGTCAGCCCCAGCATTTT
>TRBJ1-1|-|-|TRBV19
CASSIAWEAFF
TGTGCCAGTAGTATAGCCTGGGAAGCTTTCTTT
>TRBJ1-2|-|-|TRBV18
CASSPSQEPYGYTF
TGTGCCAGCTCACCGTCTCAGGAACCCTATGGCTACACCTTC
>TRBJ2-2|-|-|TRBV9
CASSAGFRDFHTGELFF
TGTGCCAGCAGCGCCGGATTCCGGGACTTTCACACCGGGGAGCTGTTTTTT
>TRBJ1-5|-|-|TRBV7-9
CASSLQGSNQPQHF
TGTGCCAGCAGCCTACAGGGTAGCAATCAGCCCCAGCATTTT
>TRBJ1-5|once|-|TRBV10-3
CAITDGLNQPQHF
TGTGCCATCACTGACGGTCTCAATCAGCCCCAGCATTTT
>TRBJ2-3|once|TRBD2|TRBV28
CASSPPGLAGLTDTQYF
TGTGCCAGCAGCCCACCGGGACTAGCGGGTCTCACAGATACGCAGTATTTT
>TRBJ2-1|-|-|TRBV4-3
CASSQVLGNEQFF
TGCGCCAGCAGCCAAGTCTTAGGCAATGAGCAGTTCTTC
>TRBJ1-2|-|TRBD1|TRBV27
CASSLNPLTGERDYGYTF
TGTGCCAGCAGTTTAAACCCCCTGACAGGGGAGAGGGACTATGGCTACACCTTC
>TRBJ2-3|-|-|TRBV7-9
CASSLSDTQYF
TGTGCCAGCAGCTTATCAGATACGCAGTATTTT